These 32 T cell receptor beta chains originate from one sample sequenced in a study of blood T cells in healthy people across ages. A second PCR, run for roughly 7 to 12 cycles, used a sample-barcoded 5' primer plus a J-beta primer mix. TCRdb used MiXCR to reprocess the 5' RACE reads, holding one entry per CDR3 protein. The repertoire consists of 700,000 to 850,000 distinct CDR3 sequences, with around 36% occurring once and the leading ten covering over 10%. Sequencing was done on a sample of blood. These TCRs come from a young man in good health.

V and J are TRBV4-2 and TRBJ1-2; D possibly corresponds to TRBD1 (5 bases). Trimming stripped 3 bases from V and 7 bases from J, with 24 bases between. Germline V gives CDR1 LGHNA, CDR2 YNFKEQ. This CDR3 spans 17 amino acids. The CDR3 region has the DNA TGTGCCAGCAGCCAGACGGCCAGCAGTGGGGGTGAGGGTGGCTACACCTTC. Its protein is CASSQTASSGGEGGYTF.

This chain uses TRBV12-1 with TRBJ2-7; TRBD2, as called in the table, went unchecked against the DNA. TRBV12-1 is annotated as a pseudogene. The CDR3 extends over 19 amino acids. CDR3 loop: CASSFTRLAGGLSSYEQYF. CDR3 in DNA: TGTGCCAGCAGCTTTACCAGACTAGCGGGAGGCCTCTCAAGCTACGAGCAGTACTTC.

The CDR3 sequence is CSARFQAGGSPQHF. DNA for the CDR3: TGCAGTGCTAGATTTCAGGCAGGGGGATCGCCCCAGCATTTT. The chain joins TRBV20-1 to TRBJ1-5; TRBD1 aligns across 7 bases. The CDR3 runs 14 residues. V lost 2 bases to trimming and J lost 9 bases; unmatched junction nucleotides: 10. In germline, CDR1 is DFQATT, CDR2 SNEGSKA (reference sequence).

This clonotype was found many times. V gene TRBV10-3 combines with J gene TRBJ2-3; the D gene is possibly TRBD2 (5 bases). Germline V gene sequence: CDR1 ENHRY, CDR2 SYGVKD. V shed 0 bases and J shed 6 bases, with 13 bases lying between them. The CDR3 contains 15 residues. The DNA for the CDR3 is TGTGCCATCAGTGAGTCTAGCGCCCGAGGGGATACGCAGTATTTT. The encoded protein is CAISESSARGDTQYF.

This clonotype has only a few counts. V usage is TRBV4-3 and J usage is TRBJ2-1; the D gene is possibly TRBD1 (6 bases). The ends were cut back, 5 bases at V and 6 bases at J, with 17 bases in the middle. Germline values: CDR1 LGHNA, CDR2 YSLEER. There are 15 residues in the CDR3. CDR3 protein: CASSTWAGVGNEQFF. The DNA for the CDR3 is TGCGCCAGCAGCACTTGGGCAGGGGTTGGCAATGAGCAGTTCTTC.

This chain connects TRBV28 to TRBJ2-3; 8 bases map to TRBD2. Germline assignment: CDR1 MDHEN and CDR2 SYDVKM. The CDR3 loop spans 16 amino acids. After removal of 2 bases from V and 1 base from J, the junction contained 5 bases not matched to a gene. The CDR3 coding sequence is TGTGCCAGCAGTTTACCGGGGGGGACTGGCACAGATACGCAGTATTTT. This encodes CASSLPGGTGTDTQYF.

This chain links TRBV12-3 or TRBV12-4 with TRBJ2-1, with D possibly matching TRBD1 (6 bases). This CDR3 has 16 amino acids. The germline V and J ends were trimmed by 7 bases and 0 bases, with 16 bases remaining between them. In nucleotides, the CDR3 is TGTGCCAGCATTCGATCACAGGGTCCCTCCTACAATGAGCAGTTCTTC. This translates into CASIRSQGPSYNEQFF.

This clonotype was recorded at least ten times. This chain uses TRBV4-2 with TRBJ1-6; D possibly corresponds to TRBD1 (6 bases). Trimming left V 4 bases short and J 6 bases short, with 16 bases between. CDR3 length: 16 amino acids. Germline V lookup: CDR1 LGHNA, CDR2 YNFKEQ. The CDR3 loop is CASSRSQGRSNSPLHF. Written as DNA, the CDR3 is TGTGCCAGCAGCCGATCGCAGGGGAGGAGTAATTCACCCCTCCACTTT.

Concerning this clonotype itself: One end of the junction varies from germline; a read error may be responsible. The chain links TRBV7-9 to TRBJ2-3, with D unresolved. The CDR3 consists of 17 residues. The germline V gene encodes CDR1 SEHNR and CDR2 FQNEAQ (reference sequence). Here the CDR3 DNA reads TGTGTCAGCAGCTTAGAAGGCCCGCCAAGGGTCACAGATACGCAGTATTTT. Protein: CVSSLEGPPRVTDTQYF.

The sample holds a few counts of this clonotype. The J gene is TRBJ2-5, the V gene TRBV18; TRBD1 might be the D (5 bases). Germline CDR1 is KGHSH and CDR2 is LQKENI. This CDR3 has 13 residues. V was shortened by 3 bases and J by 5 bases, with 10 bases between the two germline ends. DNA of the CDR3: TGTGCCAGCTCACCCAGGACATCGGAGACCCAGTACTTC. It yields the protein CASSPRTSETQYF.

This clonotype occurred many times. The rearrangement uses TRBV6-2 or TRBV6-3 and TRBJ1-6; D perhaps matches TRBD1 (5 bases). Germline CDR1 reads MNHEY; CDR2 reads SVGEGT. The V gene lost 4 bases and the J gene lost 8 bases, with 24 bases spanning the gap. The CDR3 runs to 18 residues. CDR3 sequence (DNA): TGTGCCAGCAGTTCCCGACTCAGGGACTTGGTTTTGGATTCACCCCTCCACTTT. This encodes CASSSRLRDLVLDSPLHF.

The chain recombines TRBV3-1 with TRBJ1-1, with unresolved D. From germline, CDR1 is LGHDT and CDR2 YNNKEL (reference sequence). Deletions cut 7 bases from V and 6 bases from J, with 18 bases between. The length of the CDR3 is 14 residues. The CDR3 DNA sequence: TGTGCCAGCACCCGAAACGGGGATAACGCTGAAGCTTTCTTT. This sequence encodes CASTRNGDNAEAFF. Full variable domain (remainder filled in from reference TRBV3-1 and TRBJ1-1): DTAVSQTPKYLVTQMGNDKSIKCEQNLGHDTMYWYKQDSKKFLKIMFSYNNKELIINETVPNRFSPKSPDKAHLNLHINSLELGDSAVYFCASTRNGDNAEAFFGQGTRLTVV.

This clonotype was seen many times. This rearrangement joins TRBV2 to TRBJ2-5; D ambiguous. V was trimmed by 3 bases and J by 2 bases, leaving 16 bases between them. In germline, CDR1 is SNHLY, CDR2 FYNNEI. This CDR3 region has 16 residues. CDR3 region: CASSDINWTVQETQYF. The CDR3 DNA is TGTGCCAGCAGTGACATTAACTGGACGGTACAAGAGACCCAGTACTTC.

This clonotype has a handful of counts. V usage is TRBV3-1 and J usage is TRBJ1-2; 12 nucleotides match TRBD1. Germline V gene lookup returns CDR1 LGHDT and CDR2 YNNKEL (reference sequence). CDR3 length equals 17 residues. Trimming took 3 bases from V and 2 from J; bases not matched to a gene: 7. The DNA for the CDR3 is TGTGCCAGCAGCCACATGAGGGACAGGGGGCCCAACTATGGCTACACCTTC. Protein product: CASSHMRDRGPNYGYTF.

The V and J genes are TRBV5-5 and TRBJ1-2; maybe TRBD1 (6 bases). Germline lookup yields CDR1 SGHKS and CDR2 YYEKEE (reference sequence). The CDR3 runs to 16 residues. V lost 1 base and J lost 6, with 19 bases in between. The CDR3 protein is CASSLTGPPIGDGYTF. CDR3 bases: TGTGCCAGCAGCTTGACAGGGCCACCGATTGGGGATGGCTACACCTTC.

The J gene is TRBJ1-1, the V gene TRBV16; D is undetermined. The V end lost 4 bases, the J end lost 1 base, and 10 bases lay between the germline ends. CDR1 and CDR2 from the germline V gene are KGHSY and FQNENV. This CDR3 region has 14 residues. This CDR3 is CASSPAGENTEAFF. Written as DNA, the CDR3 is TGTGCCAGCAGCCCGGCTGGTGAGAACACTGAAGCTTTCTTT.

This clonotype has at least ten counts. The CDR3 DNA reads TGTGCCAGCAGTTTTGACGTAGCGGGGGGATCAACAGATACGCAGTATTTT. Protein product: CASSFDVAGGSTDTQYF. J is TRBJ2-3 and V is TRBV12-3 or TRBV12-4; 10 bases match TRBD2. The CDR3 length is 17 residues. The J segment lost 3 bases and the V segment lost 3 bases, leaving 9 bases of the junction unmatched.

This clonotype showed up just once. The junction does not match germline at one end; this may be a read error. The rearrangement joins TRBV6-1 to TRBJ1-1; D is perhaps TRBD1 (5 bases). Germline CDR1 MNHNS, CDR2 SASEGT. The CDR3 loop spans 13 amino acids. CDR3 nucleotide sequence: TGTGCTAGCAGTGACGCGCGGGGGACTGAAGCTTTCTTT. Amino acids: CASSDARGTEAFF.

This clonotype occurred a few times. The rearrangement uses TRBV21-1 and TRBJ2-2. TRBV21-1 has pseudogene status. The CDR3 is made up of 12 amino acids. In nucleotides, the CDR3 is TGTGCCAGCAGCAAAACGACCCGGGAGCTGTTTTTT. It translates to CASSKTTRELFF.

The chain uses TRBV20-1 and TRBJ2-5; no clear D. The J call may be mistaken, given a closer DNA end match to TRBJ2-7. Looked up from germline, CDR1 is DFQATT and CDR2 is SNEGSKA (reference sequence). CDR3 length: 12 residues. CDR3 residues: CSVRVQVGEQYF. The CDR3 DNA reads TGCAGTGTTAGGGTGCAGGTGGGCGAGCAGTACTTC.

This clonotype was seen only a few times. V gene TRBV12-3 or TRBV12-4 combines with J gene TRBJ1-2; D unresolved. V was cut by 3 bases and J by 1 base, with 6 bases left in between. The length of the CDR3 is 13 residues. CDR3 in amino acids: CASSFRGNYGYTF. DNA of the CDR3: TGTGCCAGCAGTTTTCGGGGTAACTATGGCTACACCTTC.

In this sample, this clonotype turned up many times. The chain recombines TRBV20-1 with TRBJ2-7, with TRBD2 as a possible D gene (5 bases). The CDR3 loop spans 14 amino acids. The V gene lost 0 bases and the J gene lost 0 bases, with 9 bases spanning the gap. Germline loops: CDR1 DFQATT, CDR2 SNEGSKA (reference sequence). The CDR3 loop is CSARDGLVSYEQYF. Written as DNA, the CDR3 is TGCAGTGCTAGAGATGGACTGGTCTCCTACGAGCAGTACTTC.

This clonotype was counted ten times or more. The chain recombines TRBV20-1 with TRBJ2-5, with D perhaps matching TRBD1 (6 bases). V lost 6 bases, J lost 2 bases, and 10 bases lay in between. Germline V lookup: CDR1 DFQATT, CDR2 SNEGSKA (reference sequence). This CDR3 is built from 12 residues. CDR3 sequence: CSARTVQETQYF. The CDR3 DNA is TGCAGTGCACGGACAGTTCAAGAGACCCAGTACTTC.

J is TRBJ1-1 and V is TRBV6-2 or TRBV6-3, with 7 bases that match TRBD1. Per the germline V gene, CDR1 is MNHEY and CDR2 is SVGEGT. The CDR3 covers 15 residues. After removal of 4 bases from V and 3 bases from J, the junction contained 8 bases not matched to a gene. Here the CDR3 DNA reads TGTGCCAGCAGTTCCCAGGGACAGTTGGACACTGAAGCTTTCTTT. Translating it yields CASSSQGQLDTEAFF.

This clonotype was detected a few times. This chain connects TRBV29-1 to TRBJ1-2; TRBD1 matches 9 bases. J lost 6 bases, V lost 2 bases, and 4 bases had no gene match. The CDR3 has 13 residues. Germline loops: CDR1 SQVTM, CDR2 ANQGSEA. The CDR3 spells CSVETGGTDGYTF. The CDR3, as DNA: TGCAGCGTTGAAACAGGGGGCACGGATGGCTACACCTTC.

This chain joins TRBV20-1 and TRBJ1-2; a weak D match, TRBD1 (6 bases). Germline CDR1 DFQATT, CDR2 SNEGSKA (reference sequence). The CDR3 is 14 amino acids. With 0 bases removed from V and 3 bases from J, the gap between germline ends came to 11 bases. The CDR3 spells CSARDVDRDYGYTF. In nucleotides, the CDR3 is TGCAGTGCTAGAGATGTGGACAGAGACTATGGCTACACCTTC.

This chain connects TRBV20-1 to TRBJ2-1, with no clear D. The CDR3 contains 16 residues. Between the trimmed V and J ends, which lost 0 bases and 13 bases, there was a span of 25 bases. CDR1 and CDR2 from the germline V gene are DFQATT and SNEGSKA (reference sequence). CDR3 amino acids: CSARDTASLGLETQFF. Written as DNA, the CDR3 is TGCAGTGCTAGAGATACCGCAAGCTTGGGTTTAGAGACCCAGTTCTTC.

The V and J genes are TRBV28 and TRBJ1-4; 7 nucleotides agree with TRBD1. This CDR3 contains 14 residues. CDR1 and CDR2 from the germline V gene are MDHEN and SYDVKM. V lost 6 bases and J lost 7; bases outside the gene matches: 8. CDR3 protein: CASRTGTASEKLFF. CDR3 DNA sequence: TGTGCCAGCAGGACCGGGACAGCGAGTGAAAAACTGTTTTTT.

As for this clonotype: A read error may explain this, as a much larger clone is one base away. The rearrangement links TRBV12-3 or TRBV12-4 to TRBJ2-3, with D hard to call. This CDR3 has 12 amino acids. The CDR3 sequence is CASSPRSDPQYF. The CDR3, as DNA: TGTGCCAGCAGCCCGAGGTCAGATCCGCAGTATTTT.

The chain uses TRBV9 and TRBJ1-1, with a possible D match to TRBD1 (6 bases). The CDR3 sequence is 13 residues long. Germline-derived CDR1 and CDR2 are SGDLS and YYNGEE. V dropped 0 bases and J dropped 6 bases, with 9 bases sitting between them. The CDR3 DNA reads TGTGCCAGCAGCGTAGGCGGGGGGCCTGAAGCTTTCTTT. This gives the protein CASSVGGGPEAFF.

The chain employs TRBV20-1 and TRBJ2-7, with 9 bases that match TRBD1. The CDR3 loop spans 14 amino acids. The V gene end was trimmed by 3 bases and the J gene end by 2 bases; junction bases not matched to a gene: 5. Germline lookup yields CDR1 DFQATT and CDR2 SNEGSKA (reference sequence). DNA for the CDR3: TGCAGTGCTAGGCGAGGGACAGGGACCTACGAGCAGTACTTC. It yields the protein CSARRGTGTYEQYF.

This clonotype was seen many times. V usage is TRBV20-1 and J usage is TRBJ1-2; D is ambiguous. Germline CDR1 DFQATT, CDR2 SNEGSKA (reference sequence). The CDR3 totals 13 residues. V gave up 2 bases and J gave up 4 bases, with 11 bases separating them. The CDR3 DNA sequence: TGCAGTGCTAGATGGTCGGTGGGCTATGGCTACACCTTC. Its protein is CSARWSVGYGYTF.